One sample yielded the 28 T cell receptor beta chains listed below, sequenced in a study of T cell changes during pregnancy in multiple sclerosis. Data came from immunoSEQ multiplex PCR; TCRdb stores just in-frame clones and leaves some out. The sample comprises some 81,000 clones, around nine tenths of which are singletons, and around 1.8% rests with the top ten. Sequences were derived from peripheral blood, sampled before pregnancy. These receptors all come from a female donor with multiple sclerosis, enrolled in a pregnancy study.

A word on this clone: The junction differs from germline at one of its ends, possibly a read error. The chain has TRBV7-7 and TRBJ1-4; D ambiguous. The CDR3 is 15 residues long. The V gene's germline CDR1 is SSHAT and CDR2 FNYEAQ (reference sequence). DNA of the CDR3: TGTGCTAGCAGCTTAGCCGGTGGTTCTAATGAAAAACTGTTTTTT. Protein sequence: CASSLAGGSNEKLFF.

This chain joins TRBV30 and TRBJ2-1; D gene ambiguous. Trimming stripped 0 bases from V and 4 bases from J, with 13 bases between. The V gene's germline CDR1 is GTSNPN and CDR2 SVGIG (reference sequence). The CDR3 runs 15 residues. CDR3 sequence (DNA): TGTGCCTGGAGTGTTGGTTTCCCCCTATACAATGAGCAGTTCTTC. The encoded protein is CAWSVGFPLYNEQFF.

CDR3 residues: CASSQVGLIDYTF. The CDR3 region has the DNA TGCGCCAGCAGCCAAGTAGGACTTATCGACTACACCTTC. This rearrangement joins TRBV4-1 to TRBJ1-2; unclear D gene. V lost 1 base, J lost 10 bases, and 13 bases lay in between. The CDR3 runs 13 residues. The germline V gene has CDR1 MGHRA and CDR2 YSYEKL.

This clone was seen only once. The chain recombines TRBV30 with TRBJ2-3; D not certain. Germline CDR1 GTSNPN, CDR2 SVGIG (reference sequence). This CDR3 is built from 17 residues. Trimming stripped 0 bases from V and 0 bases from J, with 16 bases between. CDR3 residues: CAWSVFGLWSSTDTQYF. In DNA, the CDR3 is TGTGCCTGGAGTGTTTTTGGGCTGTGGTCTAGCACAGATACGCAGTATTTT.

The rearrangement joins TRBV5-4 to TRBJ2-5; TRBD1 agrees at 9 bases. The CDR3 spans 17 residues. The V gene's germline CDR1 is SGHNT and CDR2 YYREEE (reference sequence). The ends lost 9 bases at V and 5 bases at J; junction bases unmatched: 20. The CDR3 spells CATRPTGGSVGRETQYF. DNA for the CDR3: TGTGCCACACGGCCGACAGGGGGTAGTGTTGGGCGGGAGACCCAGTACTTC. Looking up the rest from reference TRBV5-4 and TRBJ2-5 gives the full variable domain: ETGVTQSPTHLIKTRGQQVTLRCSSQSGHNTVSWYQQALGQGPQFIFQYYREEENGRGNFPPRFSGLQFPNYSSELNVNALELDDSALYLCATRPTGGSVGRETQYFGPGTRLLVL.

The chain is built from TRBV28 and TRBJ1-1, with 12 bases aligning to TRBD1. CDR1 and CDR2 from the germline V gene are MDHEN and SYDVKM. J gave up 5 bases and V 8 bases, and 6 bases lay outside the gene matches. This CDR3 region has 14 residues. In DNA, the CDR3 is TGTGCCAGCGGCACGGGACAGGGGGCGACTGAAGCTTTCTTT. Residues: CASGTGQGATEAFF. Drawing the rest from reference TRBV28 and TRBJ1-1, the complete variable domain is DVKVTQSSRYLVKRTGEKVFLECVQDMDHENMFWYRQDPGLGLRLIYFSYDVKMKEKGDIPEGYSVSREKKERFSLILESASTNQTSMYLCASGTGQGATEAFFGQGTRLTVV.

The chain is built from TRBV5-1 and TRBJ2-3; D ambiguous. Trimming left V 0 bases short and J 2 bases short, with 13 bases between. Looked up from germline, CDR1 is SGHRS and CDR2 is YFSETQ. This CDR3 spans 16 amino acids. This CDR3 reads CASSLALPLPTDTQYF. The CDR3 coding sequence is TGCGCCAGCAGCTTGGCCCTCCCTCTCCCCACAGATACGCAGTATTTT. Full variable domain (remainder filled in from reference TRBV5-1 and TRBJ2-3): KAGVTQTPRYLIKTRGQQVTLSCSPISGHRSVSWYQQTPGQGLQFLFEYFSETQRNKGNFPGRFSGRQFSNSRSEMNVSTLELGDSALYLCASSLALPLPTDTQYFGPGTRLTVL.

The gene calls are TRBV28 and TRBJ1-1; 10 nucleotides match TRBD1. V shed 2 bases and J 2 bases; nucleotides not matched to a gene: 2. This CDR3 spans 15 amino acids. Germline CDR1 reads MDHEN; CDR2 reads SYDVKM. CDR3 in DNA: TGTGCCAGCAGTTTAAGGGACAGGGGTAACACTGAAGCTTTCTTT. Amino acids: CASSLRDRGNTEAFF.

The V call is TRBV5-1, the J call TRBJ1-2, with 9 bases aligning to TRBD1. The J segment lost 4 bases and the V segment lost 2 bases, leaving 6 bases of the junction unmatched. Germline V lookup: CDR1 SGHRS, CDR2 YFSETQ. CDR3 length: 15 residues. The CDR3 DNA is TGCGCCAGCAGCTTTACAGGGGGCTCCTCCTATGGCTACACCTTC. Translation gives CASSFTGGSSYGYTF.

This clone showed up just once. The gene calls are TRBV5-1 and TRBJ2-3; D may be TRBD1 (6 bases). V was pared by 1 base and J by 2 bases, with 11 bases between. Germline V CDR1 and CDR2: SGHRS, YFSETQ. The CDR3 sequence is 15 residues long. The CDR3 DNA reads as TGCGCCAGCAGCTTGCTGGGGGCCTACACAGATACGCAGTATTTT. The encoded protein is CASSLLGAYTDTQYF.

This clone was observed a handful of times. The chain joins TRBV7-6 to TRBJ1-1; weak D call: TRBD1 (5 bases). This CDR3 comprises 17 residues. CDR1 and CDR2 from the germline V gene are SGHVS and FNYEAQ. The V and J ends lost 1 base and 2 bases respectively, with 17 bases between them. CDR3 coding DNA: TGTGCCAGCAGCTTAGTTTTCTCAGCGGGGGTTAACACTGAAGCTTTCTTT. This gives the protein CASSLVFSAGVNTEAFF.

The chain carries TRBV7-2 and TRBJ2-1, with 14 bases that match TRBD2. The length of the CDR3 is 18 residues. CDR1 is SGHTA, CDR2 FQGNSA, per germline. Trimming cost V 7 bases and J 9 bases; bases outside gene matches: 17. The CDR3 DNA is TGTGCCAGCAAGGTCGACCCGACTAGCGGGGGGGCGGATGGTGAGCAGTTCTTC. Protein: CASKVDPTSGGADGEQFF.

In this sample, this clone turned up many times. The gene calls are TRBV30 and TRBJ1-1; D not certain. CDR3 size: 11 residues. V was trimmed by 3 bases and J by 7 bases, leaving 9 bases between them. Germline assignment: CDR1 GTSNPN and CDR2 SVGIG (reference sequence). The CDR3 sequence: CAWSWENEAFF. CDR3 DNA sequence: TGTGCCTGGAGCTGGGAGAATGAAGCTTTCTTT.

J is TRBJ1-1 and V is TRBV6-1; D is possibly TRBD1 (5 bases). Germline lookup yields CDR1 MNHNS and CDR2 SASEGT. The CDR3 loop spans 16 amino acids. V was pared by 0 bases and J by 3 bases, with 14 bases between. The DNA of the CDR3 is TGTGCCAGCAGTGAAGCGGTCGGGGGTGAGCACACTGAAGCTTTCTTT. It specifies CASSEAVGGEHTEAFF.

This clone was seen a single time. The chain uses TRBV7-2 and TRBJ1-2, with TRBD1 matching 8 bases. Germline assignment: CDR1 SGHTA and CDR2 FQGNSA. With V trimmed by 5 bases and J by 2 bases, 7 bases remained unmatched. This CDR3 has 15 residues. As DNA, the CDR3 is TGTGCCAGCAGCGGACAGGGAGGAGACAACTATGGCTACACCTTC. It translates to CASSGQGGDNYGYTF.

This chain joins TRBV19 and TRBJ2-3, with 8 positions matching TRBD2. Per the germline V gene, CDR1 is LNHDA and CDR2 is SQIVND (reference sequence). The CDR3 runs to 16 residues. The V segment lost 5 bases and the J segment 3 bases; nucleotides outside the gene matches: 10. CDR3 nucleotide sequence: TGTGCCAGTAGTCCCTCCTCGGGGGGGGGAACAGATACGCAGTATTTT. It is translated as CASSPSSGGGTDTQYF.

The V and J genes are TRBV5-1 and TRBJ2-1; 13 bases are a match to TRBD2. CDR1 and CDR2 from the germline V gene are SGHRS and YFSETQ. V was pared by 1 base and J by 9 bases, with 1 base of the junction left unmatched. The CDR3 consists of 14 residues. CDR3 protein: CASSLTSGGGEQFF. CDR3 bases: TGCGCCAGCAGCTTGACTAGCGGGGGGGGTGAGCAGTTCTTC.

The chain recombines TRBV6-6 with TRBJ2-7; D perhaps matches TRBD2 (5 bases). The CDR3 is made up of 14 amino acids. Trimming cost V 2 bases and J 6 bases, with 14 bases left between them. CDR1 and CDR2 from the germline V gene are MNHNY and SVGAGI (reference sequence). CDR3 residues: CASSYPERDIEQYF. The CDR3 DNA sequence: TGTGCCAGCAGTTACCCCGAACGGGATATCGAGCAGTACTTC.

This rearrangement joins TRBV2 to TRBJ1-5; D possibly corresponds to TRBD1 (6 bases). CDR1 SNHLY and CDR2 FYNNEI come from the germline V gene. The CDR3 has 14 residues. The V end was cut by 6 bases, the J end by 0 bases, with 9 bases between. The CDR3 loop is CASRQGYSNQPQHF. As DNA, the CDR3 is TGTGCCAGCAGGCAGGGGTATAGCAATCAGCCCCAGCATTTT.

The V gene is TRBV5-1, the J gene TRBJ1-1; D is uncertain. Germline V gene sequence: CDR1 SGHRS, CDR2 YFSETQ. V was cut by 4 bases and J by 0 bases, with 10 bases left in between. The CDR3 loop spans 14 amino acids. The CDR3 sequence: CASSASALNTEAFF. DNA for the CDR3: TGCGCCAGCAGCGCGAGTGCCTTGAACACTGAAGCTTTCTTT.

The rearrangement uses TRBV5-8 and TRBJ2-5; weak D call: TRBD2 (6 bases). The CDR3 totals 16 residues. Germline V lookup: CDR1 SGHTS, CDR2 YDEGEE. Trimming pared 4 bases from V and 4 bases from J, leaving 20 bases between. The DNA of the CDR3 is TGTGCCAGCAGCCCCCTCCGGGGGATTATTGGAGAGACCCAGTACTTC. Translation: CASSPLRGIIGETQYF.

V and J are TRBV5-1 and TRBJ2-5, with 9 bases identical to TRBD1. Germline loops: CDR1 SGHRS, CDR2 YFSETQ. The CDR3 totals 14 residues. The junction had 10 bases not matched to a gene; V was cut back by 4 bases and J by 9 bases. CDR3 protein: CASSPGQGPAAQYF. DNA of the CDR3: TGCGCCAGCAGCCCAGGACAGGGGCCGGCGGCCCAGTACTTC.

The V call is TRBV14, the J call TRBJ1-1; possible D gene TRBD1, 5 bases. This CDR3 has 13 residues. Trimming cost V 4 bases and J 11 bases, with 17 bases left between them. Germline lookup yields CDR1 SGHDN and CDR2 FVKESK. The CDR3 sequence is CASSPGVRVSAFF. The CDR3 DNA sequence: TGTGCCAGCAGCCCTGGCGTCAGGGTATCGGCTTTCTTT.

The rearrangement links TRBV28 to TRBJ2-5; D unresolved. The CDR3 has 13 amino acids. Germline V gene lookup returns CDR1 MDHEN and CDR2 SYDVKM. The ends were cut back, 1 base at V and 5 bases at J, with 8 bases in the middle. This CDR3 reads CASSLSPAETQYF. In nucleotides, the CDR3 is TGTGCCAGCAGTTTATCCCCCGCGGAGACCCAGTACTTC.

This chain connects TRBV19 to TRBJ2-2, with 7 bases that match TRBD1. Germline loops: CDR1 LNHDA, CDR2 SQIVND (reference sequence). V was clipped by 10 bases and J by 5 bases; unmatched bases: 16. The CDR3 length is 16 residues. DNA for the CDR3: TGTGCCACCTCTTACCCCCGGGACAGAACAACCGGGGAGCTGTTTTTT. Translating it yields CATSYPRDRTTGELFF.

This clone was picked up a small number of times. The genes are TRBV9 and TRBJ1-2; perhaps TRBD1 as D (6 bases). Germline CDR1 SGDLS, CDR2 YYNGEE. CDR3 size: 12 residues. Trimming removed 4 bases from V and 3 bases from J, with 7 bases in between. The CDR3 nucleotides are TGTGCCAGCAGCTCAGGGGACTATGGCTACACCTTC. Encoded protein: CASSSGDYGYTF.

The chain recombines TRBV4-1 with TRBJ1-3, with D uncertain. The CDR3 runs to 16 residues. V lost 2 bases and J 0 bases, leaving 11 bases between the germline ends. CDR1 and CDR2 (germline): MGHRA, YSYEKL. The CDR3 here is CASSQPNANSGNTIYF. In DNA, the CDR3 is TGCGCCAGCAGCCAACCTAATGCCAACTCTGGAAACACCATATATTTT.

V and J are TRBV9 and TRBJ2-7, with 9 bases lining up with TRBD1. The germline V gene has CDR1 SGDLS and CDR2 YYNGEE. J lost 6 bases, V lost 3 bases, and 4 bases had no gene match. This CDR3 is 13 amino acids long. The CDR3: CASSAGQGGEQYF. The CDR3 nucleotides are TGTGCCAGCAGCGCGGGACAGGGTGGCGAGCAGTACTTC. The whole variable domain, remainder taken from reference TRBV9 and TRBJ2-7, is DSGVTQTPKHLITATGQRVTLRCSPRSGDLSVYWYQQSLDQGLQFLIQYYNGEERAKGNILERFSAQQFPDLHSELNLSSLELGDSALYFCASSAGQGGEQYFGPGTRLTVT.